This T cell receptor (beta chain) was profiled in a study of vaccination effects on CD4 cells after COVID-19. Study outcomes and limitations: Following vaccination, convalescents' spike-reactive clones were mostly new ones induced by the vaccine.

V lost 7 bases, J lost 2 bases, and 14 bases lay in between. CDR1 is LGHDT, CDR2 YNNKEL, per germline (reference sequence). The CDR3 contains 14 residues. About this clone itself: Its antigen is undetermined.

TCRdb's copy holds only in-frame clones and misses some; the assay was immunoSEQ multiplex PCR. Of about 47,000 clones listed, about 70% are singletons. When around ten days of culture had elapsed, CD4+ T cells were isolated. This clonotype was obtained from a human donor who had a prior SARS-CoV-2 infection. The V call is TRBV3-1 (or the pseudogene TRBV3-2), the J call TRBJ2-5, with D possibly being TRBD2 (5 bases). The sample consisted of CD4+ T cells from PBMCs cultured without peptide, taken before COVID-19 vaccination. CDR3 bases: TGTGCCAGCACCTGGACTGGAACACAAGAGACCCAGTACTTC. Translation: CASTWTGTQETQYF.